The rows below give T cell receptor beta chains drawn from one sample of a study of patients and donors after allogeneic stem cell transplantation. TCRdb redid the calling of the RT-PCR reads with MiXCR, one entry per CDR3 protein. The sample consists of hundreds of thousands of distinct CDR3 sequences, 16% of them appearing once. The specimen was blood, either unsorted or a sorted T cell fraction (not recorded which). These receptors all stem from a human donor who was either an allogeneic HSCT recipient or a stem cell or donor lymphocyte infusion donor (not recorded which). It is not recorded whose cells these are; they may come from a transplant donor. CDR3s include the opening cysteine and the closing phenylalanine or tryptophan. A D gene is named only where the DNA matches it firmly. Not all rows give a size; the values are once, few, many and, for expanded clones, a class.

v_call	clone_size	j_call	d_call	cdr3_nt	cdr3_aa
TRBV5-1	NA	TRBJ2-4	TRBD1	TGCGCCAGCAGCCTGACCGGGACAGGACAAAACATTCAGTACTTC	CASSLTGTGQNIQYF
TRBV5-1	few	TRBJ1-1	NA	TGCGCCAGCAGCGGGAGAGGGAGGGTCACTGAAGCTTTCTTT	CASSGRGRVTEAFF
TRBV19	NA	TRBJ2-5	NA	TGTGCCAGTAGTATTAACAGGGAGACCCAGTACTTC	CASSINRETQYF
TRBV12-3/TRBV12-4	many	TRBJ2-4	TRBD1	TGTGCCAGCAGTTTTGGGGACAGGCGGGCCACCCACGCCAAAAACATTCAGTACTTC	CASSFGDRRATHAKNIQYF
TRBV9	few	TRBJ2-2	TRBD1	TGTGCCAGCAGCGTAGAGGACAGGGGGCGCAACACCGGGGAGCTGTTTTTT	CASSVEDRGRNTGELFF
TRBV4-1	few	TRBJ2-7	NA	TGCGCCAGCAGCCAGGGCTATCGCGAGCAGTACTTC	CASSQGYREQYF
TRBV7-6	few	TRBJ2-7	TRBD1	TGTGCCAGCAGCTCTAGTAGGGGACAGGGGGCCTTTGCCCGAAGCTCCTACGAGCAGTACTTC	CASSSSRGQGAFARSSYEQYF
TRBV12-3/TRBV12-4	few	TRBJ1-1	TRBD1	TGTGCCAGCAGTTGGGACAGCCTAACCACTGAAGCTTTCTTT	CASSWDSLTTEAFF
TRBV10-3	many	TRBJ2-7	NA	TGTGCCATCAGCGAAAGGGGGTACGAGCAGTACTTC	CAISERGYEQYF
TRBV6-5	NA	TRBJ2-2	NA	TGTGCCAGCAGTTATAATAGCCCCACCGGGGAGCTGTTTTTT	CASSYNSPTGELFF
TRBV9	few	TRBJ2-4	NA	TGTGCCAGCAGCTCCGACCCCATTCTAGCCAAAAACATTCAGTACTTC	CASSSDPILAKNIQYF
TRBV6-2/TRBV6-3	NA	TRBJ1-2	NA	TGTGCCAGCAGTAACCTAAAGTCACCGCCCTATGGCTACACCTTC	CASSNLKSPPYGYTF
TRBV11-2	NA	TRBJ2-5	NA	TGTGCCAGCAGCCAAAGGGGTGGTCAGCTAGAGACCCAGTACTTC	CASSQRGGQLETQYF
TRBV5-1	many	TRBJ2-5	TRBD1	TGCGCCAGCAGCTTCCGGACAGGAACCCTCCAAGAGACCCAGTACTTC	CASSFRTGTLQETQYF
TRBV2	NA	TRBJ2-5	TRBD1	TGTGCCAGCAGTGAGTTCCAGACAGGGGGCCAAGAGACCCAGTACTTC	CASSEFQTGGQETQYF
TRBV5-1	many	TRBJ1-1	NA	TGCGCCAGCAGCCAACAGATGAACACTGAAGCTTTCTTT	CASSQQMNTEAFF
TRBV27	once	TRBJ2-7	TRBD1	TGTGCCAGCAGTTACCGGGACAGTCTCTTCTACGAGCAGTACTTC	CASSYRDSLFYEQYF
TRBV18	NA	TRBJ1-1	NA	TGTGCCAGCTCACCACGGTCTTCCAATGAAGCTTTCTTT	CASSPRSSNEAFF
TRBV6-6	once	TRBJ2-3	NA	TGTGCCAGCACCCGAAGCACAGATACGCAGTATTTT	CASTRSTDTQYF
TRBV20-1	NA	TRBJ2-3	NA	TGCAGTGCGGGGAAGGGCCCAGATACGCAGTATTTT	CSAGKGPDTQYF
TRBV5-1	NA	TRBJ2-5	NA	TGCGCCAGCAGCTTGGGTATCGACAGCCTGGGGACCCAGTACTTC	CASSLGIDSLGTQYF
TRBV4-3	NA	TRBJ1-1	TRBD1	TGCGCCAGCAGCCAAGGACAGGGGGCGCGTACTGAAGCTTTCTTT	CASSQGQGARTEAFF
TRBV7-2	few	TRBJ2-1	NA	TGTGCCAGCAGCTTAGCGGGTACCATGGGGAATGAGCAGTTCTTC	CASSLAGTMGNEQFF
TRBV29-1	NA	TRBJ2-1	TRBD1	TGCAGCGACCGCAGGGGGAATGAGCAGTTCTTC	CSDRRGNEQFF
TRBV5-1	NA	TRBJ2-5	NA	TGCGCCAGCAGCGTGAGTACAGGGAAGACCCAGTACTTC	CASSVSTGKTQYF
TRBV20-1	NA	TRBJ2-5	NA	TGCAGTGCGCCTGGATTAGGAGAGACCCAGTACTTC	CSAPGLGETQYF
TRBV30	NA	TRBJ1-4	NA	TGTGCCATGGAGAGGGGGAAGGCCCTAAAAAAACTGTTTTTT	CAMERGKALKKLFF
TRBV5-1	few	TRBJ2-2	NA	TGCGCCAGCAGACCCTACCTGTCCCCGGGGGAGCTGTTTTTT	CASRPYLSPGELFF
TRBV29-1	many	TRBJ1-1	NA	TGCAGCGTTGATCCCTGGGGACGGAACACTGAAGCTTTCTTT	CSVDPWGRNTEAFF
TRBV28	NA	TRBJ2-7	TRBD1	TGTGCCAGCGGCCCCATCCCGGGACAGGGGGTGGACGAGCAGTACTTC	CASGPIPGQGVDEQYF
TRBV2	NA	TRBJ2-7	NA	TGTGCCAGCATACTGGTCCCCTACGAGCAGTACTTC	CASILVPYEQYF
TRBV7-9	many	TRBJ2-3	NA	TGTGCCAGCAGCTTAGCGGCGGTCCCCGTAAAGTATTTT	CASSLAAVPVKYF
TRBV11-2	NA	TRBJ1-2	TRBD1	TGTGCCAGCAGCGCAGCGACAGGGGTTGGCTATGGCTACACCTTC	CASSAATGVGYGYTF
TRBV12-3/TRBV12-4	NA	TRBJ2-1	NA	TGTGCCAGCAGTCCGTCGACCTACAATGAGCAGTTCTTC	CASSPSTYNEQFF
TRBV20-1	NA	TRBJ2-7	TRBD1	TGCAGTGCGCCCCGGGACAGCCGCCTCTACGAGCAGTACTTC	CSAPRDSRLYEQYF
TRBV24-1	NA	TRBJ2-1	NA	TGTGCCACCAGTGTTAGCGGACCCTACAATGAGCAGTTCTTC	CATSVSGPYNEQFF
TRBV19	few	TRBJ2-2	NA	TGTGCCAGTAGTATCCTTAATGTGGGTCGGAACACCGGGGAGCTGTTTTTT	CASSILNVGRNTGELFF